Each of the 8 T cell receptor beta chains below was sequenced from the same sample in a study of T cell responses to AZD1222 COVID-19 vaccine. TCRdb keeps only in-frame clones here, not all; method: immunoSEQ multiplex PCR. The sample has around 160,000 clones; approximately 85% are singletons. The starting material was peripheral blood, obtained on day 0 of MenACWY control vaccination. All receptors derive from an adult in good health.

The chain is built from TRBV11-2 and TRBJ2-1; perhaps TRBD1 as D (6 bases). Germline V gene sequence: CDR1 SGHAT, CDR2 FQNNGV. The CDR3 has 15 residues. Between the trimmed V and J ends, which lost 1 base and 4 bases, there was a span of 11 bases. The CDR3 region is CASSLVLGGYNEQFF. CDR3 nucleotide sequence: TGTGCCAGCAGCTTAGTTCTAGGGGGTTACAATGAGCAGTTCTTC.

CDR3 region: CASSLLQGVTEAFF. The CDR3 coding sequence is TGTGCCAGCAGTTTATTGCAGGGGGTAACTGAAGCTTTCTTT. The genes are TRBV27 and TRBJ1-1; 7 bases agree with TRBD1. Germline trimming cut 1 base from V and 5 bases from J; bases unmatched to any gene: 4. Germline CDR1 MNHEY, CDR2 SMNVEV (reference sequence). CDR3 length: 14 amino acids.

The V and J genes are TRBV6-6 and TRBJ1-2; 10 bases are a match to TRBD1. The CDR3 runs 16 residues. Trimming cost V 6 bases and J 3 bases; bases outside gene matches: 10. CDR1 is MNHNY, CDR2 SVGAGI, per germline (reference sequence). CDR3 residues: CASSTTDGTGDYGYTF. The CDR3 bases are TGTGCCAGCAGCACAACTGACGGGACAGGGGACTATGGCTACACCTTC.

The gene calls are TRBV27 and TRBJ1-1; 8 bases match TRBD1. The germline gives CDR1 MNHEY, CDR2 SMNVEV (reference sequence). This CDR3 is built from 16 residues. Trimming took 4 bases from V and 3 from J; bases not matched to a gene: 10. The CDR3 bases are TGTGCCAGCAGTTCCCCGACAGGGGTAAAATACACTGAAGCTTTCTTT. Its translation is CASSSPTGVKYTEAFF.

This clone appeared once. V usage is TRBV19 and J usage is TRBJ1-4; D remains unclear. This CDR3 is 14 amino acids long. The V end was cut by 5 bases, the J end by 0 bases, with 7 bases between. In germline, CDR1 is LNHDA, CDR2 SQIVND (reference sequence). In DNA, the CDR3 is TGTGCCAGTAGTCCAGTAGCAACTAATGAAAAACTGTTTTTT. This encodes CASSPVATNEKLFF. Complete variable domain (other parts from reference TRBV19 and TRBJ1-4): DGGITQSPKYLFRKEGQNVTLSCEQNLNHDAMYWYRQDPGQGLRLIYYSQIVNDFQKGDIAEGYSVSREKKESFPLTVTSAQKNPTAFYLCASSPVATNEKLFFGSGTQLSVL.

The chain links TRBV7-9 to TRBJ2-3; D gene ambiguous. The CDR3 is made up of 13 amino acids. In germline, CDR1 is SEHNR, CDR2 FQNEAQ (reference sequence). Trimming left V 1 base short and J 4 bases short, with 6 bases between. This chain's CDR3 is CASSLGSADTQYF. CDR3 sequence (DNA): TGTGCCAGCAGCTTAGGGTCCGCAGATACGCAGTATTTT.

The rearrangement links TRBV25-1 to TRBJ2-2; D is uncertain. CDR1 and CDR2 from the germline V gene are MGHDK and SYGVNS. The CDR3 extends over 12 amino acids. Trimming stripped 2 bases from V and 6 bases from J, with 4 bases between. In DNA form, the CDR3 reads TGTGCCAGCAGTGAACAGGCCGGGGAGCTGTTTTTT. This translates into CASSEQAGELFF.

The rearrangement joins TRBV7-3 to TRBJ1-1, with D unclear. From germline, CDR1 is SGHTA and CDR2 FQGTGA. The V gene lost 5 bases and the J gene lost 5 bases, with 12 bases spanning the gap. This CDR3 has 13 amino acids. CDR3 in amino acids: CASSHDGQTEAFF. The CDR3 DNA reads TGTGCCAGCAGCCACGACGGGCAGACTGAAGCTTTCTTT. Combining the CDR3 with reference TRBV7-3 and TRBJ1-1 gives the whole variable domain GAGVSQTPSNKVTEKGKYVELRCDPISGHTALYWYRQSLGQGPEFLIYFQGTGAADDSGLPNDRFFAVRPEGSVSTLKIQRTERGDSAVYLCASSHDGQTEAFFGQGTRLTVV.